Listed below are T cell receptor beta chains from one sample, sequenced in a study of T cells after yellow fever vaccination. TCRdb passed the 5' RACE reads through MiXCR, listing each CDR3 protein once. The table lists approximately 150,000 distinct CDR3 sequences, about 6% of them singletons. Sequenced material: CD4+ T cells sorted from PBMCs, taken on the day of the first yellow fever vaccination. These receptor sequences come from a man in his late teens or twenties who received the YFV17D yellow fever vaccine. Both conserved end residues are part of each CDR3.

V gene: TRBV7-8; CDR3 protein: CASKLRGQGETQYF
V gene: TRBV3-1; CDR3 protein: CASSGRQFQETQYF
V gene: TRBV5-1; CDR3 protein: CASSTGGSEETQYF
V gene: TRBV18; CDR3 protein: CASSPQPGSGANVLTF
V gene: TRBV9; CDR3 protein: CASSVVPYSGGAVGTQYF
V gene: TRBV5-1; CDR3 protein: CASSLTGMSTDTQYF
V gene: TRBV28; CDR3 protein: CASIDARLGRGGETQYF
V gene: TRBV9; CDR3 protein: CASSVDHPDYNEQFF
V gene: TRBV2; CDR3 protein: CASSRQGPRVGELFF
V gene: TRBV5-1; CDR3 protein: CASSPGLDFRETQYF
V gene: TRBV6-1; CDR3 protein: CASRDQGTNQPQHF
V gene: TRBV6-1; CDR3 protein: CASNPGHLRGTQYF
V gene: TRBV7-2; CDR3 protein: CASKRGGQDNEQFF
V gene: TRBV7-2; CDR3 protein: CASSLAVGGEETQYF
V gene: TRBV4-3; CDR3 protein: CASSRDSQGVYEQYF
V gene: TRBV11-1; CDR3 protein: CASSSSGAMGSSGNTIYF
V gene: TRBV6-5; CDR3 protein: CASSYSGDSYNEKLFF
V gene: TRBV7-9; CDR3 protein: CASSFRGLTDTQYF
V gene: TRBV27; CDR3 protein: CASSSGEQAKNIQYF
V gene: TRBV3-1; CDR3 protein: CASSQPPNTQYF
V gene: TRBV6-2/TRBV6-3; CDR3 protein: CASSYRLATEQYF
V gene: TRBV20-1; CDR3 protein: CSASGRSDTQYF
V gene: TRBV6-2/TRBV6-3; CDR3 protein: CASRTSGGASYNEQFF
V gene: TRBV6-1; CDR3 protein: CASSEAKAAPLHF
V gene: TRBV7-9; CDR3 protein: CGDRDRSIELKTQYF
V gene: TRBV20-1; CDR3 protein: CSARGRGSDNSPLHF